This record concerns one T cell receptor beta chain sequence. Primed by a sample-barcoded 5' primer and a J-beta primer mix, a second PCR proceeded for about 6 to 11 cycles. Each cDNA molecule received a tag from a template-switch adaptor that had 12 random nucleotides. TCRdb re-derived calls from the 5' RACE reads in MiXCR, one entry per CDR3 protein. The data hold 800,000 or so distinct CDR3 sequences, with around 50% observed a single time. This entry belongs to a study of blood T cells in healthy people across ages. The overall study: About one barcoded beta molecule per two T cells was the capture yield of template switching.

Germline loops: CDR1 SGHKS, CDR2 YYEKEE (reference sequence). The CDR3 is 13 residues long. The source of this sequence is a man aged 80 or over in good health. The material sequenced was blood. This chain joins TRBV5-5 and TRBJ2-7; TRBD1 might be the D (5 bases). The DNA end is a closer match to TRBJ2-5, so the J assignment may be wrong. The CDR3 bases are TGTGCCAGCAGCCCGCCCGACAGCAAGACCCAGTACTTC. It yields the protein CASSPPDSKTQYF.